This TCR beta chain was retrieved from a study of blood T cells in healthy people across ages (dated by TCRdb to 2013 to 2016). About the study as a whole: In model experiments, roughly one uniquely barcoded TCR beta cDNA molecule per two T cells was captured by template switching. Age-related changes in TCR beta repertoire diversity were measured in the study by deep sequencing normalized with unique cDNA molecular identifiers. Two additional independent replicas of 1 million unique cDNA reads from the same blood draw were analyzed for two donors (one aged 18 to 30 and one aged 80 or older). Four age groups were formed from the donors: young (average approximately 15 years), middle-aged (around 39), aged (approximately 60) and long-lived (less than 85).

The CDR3 sequence holds 14 residues, the cysteine and phenylalanine included. Only CDR3 DNA remains: 42 bases, in frame from the first base. Trimming takes 8 bases from V and 1 base from J, and the germline ends sit 17 bases apart. CDR1 and CDR2 are read off the germline V gene (reference sequence) as DFQATT and SNEGSKA. The donors were 40 or so Caucasian individuals from Russia, aged about 6 to 100 years, who were systemically healthy. Approximately 9 milliliters of peripheral blood were collected from each donor into EDTA-treated Vacutainer tubes. PBMCs were isolated by Ficoll-Paque density-gradient centrifugation, with at least 6 million obtained per sample. Trizol reagent was used to extract total RNA from the PBMCs, yielding at least 5 micrograms per sample. Naive CD45RAhigh/CD27high T cell percentages were measured by flow cytometry on a PBMC aliquot from every donor. Concerning this clonotype: The antigen this receptor binds is unknown. Base quality data are lacking; no much larger clone is found one base away.

Receptor libraries were prepared by 5' RACE. The sequencing machine was an Illumina HiSeq 2500. A second PCR of roughly 7 to 11 cycles was performed with a sample-barcoded 5' primer and a J-beta primer mix. Each TCR beta cDNA molecule received a unique molecular identifier from a template-switch 5' adaptor carrying 12 random nucleotides. At least 2.5 million CDR3-containing paired-end reads were obtained from each sample. The Mint cDNA synthesis kit, primed by a TRBC-specific oligonucleotide, was used to synthesize first-strand cDNA from all RNA. Following uracil-DNA glycosylase treatment, a first 18-cycle PCR with universal primers M1SS and BC2_uni_R was performed on all cDNA. The paper's processing steps were these. Normalization of each sample was performed by random selection of 1 million high-quality reads, each carrying a distinct molecular identifier. Reads with shared molecular identifiers were discarded instead of being binned into consensus sequences. MiTCR, run with a Q25 quality threshold and the strictest error-elimination algorithm, handled CDR3 identification, clonotype clustering and error correction. A nonparametric unseen species model with Euler transformation was used to estimate a lower bound on total TCR beta diversity. TCRdb trimmed public reads at Q25 via fastp, called clones via MiXCR and kept in-frame beta chains. Identical CDR3 proteins give one entry, which carries the most common genes and DNA. The V and J calls were determined by TCRdb, not by the authors. Present in this sample are some 930,000 distinct CDR3 sequences, approximately 32% of which were seen just once. The top ten hold roughly 10% of the sample.

Broad study findings and their caveats: Because donor CMV infection status was unknown, age-related changes in expanded clonotypes were potentially confounded. Compared with the aged group, more naive CD4+ T cells, fewer expanded clones and increased TCR diversity were shown by the long-lived group, suggesting age selection. A strong correlation was found between observed TCR beta diversity and the percentage of naive T cells measured by flow cytometry. As age increased, observed TCR beta diversity per million T cells dropped in a roughly linear way, and a significant reduction was already evident by age 40. Estimates of total diversity based on one million sequenced T cells were regarded as lower bounds and as underestimates. Conclusive comparison of naive and antigen-experienced compartments was prevented by the profiling of bulk unsorted PBMCs.

The sample was also reused in another study, on T cells of mothers and their children. The second paper further reports: Nine systemically healthy Caucasian individuals, comprising three mothers and their six children, were included as donors. cDNA synthesis used all of the extracted RNA, with about 1.5 ug of RNA in each 15 ul reaction. In the second PCR, the M1S primer introduced both the sample barcodes and 2-4 random nucleotides. Each mother yielded over 10 million TCR beta CDR3 reads and each child 2.5 million to 3 million reads. Thymic selection similarly shapes TCR recombination output in related and unrelated pairs, with minor effect from inherited differences. Normalized repertoire overlap in related mother-child pairs was always slightly higher than in unrelated mother-child pairs, but the difference was never significant. Persistent microchimeric T cell clones were not detected, at a sensitivity of 95 to 100 clones per million clonotypes. Deep NGS was used in the study to compare the TCR beta repertoires of mothers and children and to look for features that separate related mother-child pairs from unrelated individuals. On average, the children were about 10 +/- 4 years old, while the mothers were approximately 41 +/- 4 years old. After adapters were ligated using NEBNext reagents, the libraries underwent 100+100 nt paired-end sequencing on an Illumina HiSeq 2000. To prevent cross-contamination, the mother and child libraries were prepared one month apart and sequenced in separate runs. Each donor had between about 500,000 and 2,100,000 distinct TCR beta clonotypes identified. Naive TCR beta clonotypes were estimated from low-frequency clonotypes matched to each donor's FACS-determined naive share, without sorting.

This clonotype originated in a woman in her thirties or forties in good health. The specimen was blood. The chain uses TRBV20-1 and TRBJ1-1, with no confidently assigned D gene. CDR3 sequence: CSRGRGLTNTEAFF. The DNA is as follows: TGCAGTCGTGGCCGGGGTTTGACGAACACTGAAGCTTTCTTT.